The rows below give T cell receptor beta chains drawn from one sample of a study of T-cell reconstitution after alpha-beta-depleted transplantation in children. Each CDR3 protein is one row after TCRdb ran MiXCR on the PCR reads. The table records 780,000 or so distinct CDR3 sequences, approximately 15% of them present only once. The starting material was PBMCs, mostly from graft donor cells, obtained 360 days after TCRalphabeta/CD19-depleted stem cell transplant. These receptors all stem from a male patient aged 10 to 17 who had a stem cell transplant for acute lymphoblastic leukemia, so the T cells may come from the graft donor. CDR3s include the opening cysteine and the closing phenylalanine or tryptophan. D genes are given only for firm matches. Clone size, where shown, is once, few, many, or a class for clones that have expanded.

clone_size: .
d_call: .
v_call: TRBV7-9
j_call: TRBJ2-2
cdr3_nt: TGTGCCAGCAGCTCGATCAAGCTAACCGGGGAGCTGTTTTTT
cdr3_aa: CASSSIKLTGELFF

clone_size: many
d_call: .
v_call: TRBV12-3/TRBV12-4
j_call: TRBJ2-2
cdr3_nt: TGTGCCAGCAGGGACGGGTGGCCCGGGGAGCTGTTTTTT
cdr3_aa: CASRDGWPGELFF

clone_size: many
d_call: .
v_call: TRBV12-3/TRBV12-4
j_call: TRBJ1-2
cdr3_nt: TGTGCCAGCACCTCAGGGTCGGGCTATGGCTACACCTTC
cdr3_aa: CASTSGSGYGYTF

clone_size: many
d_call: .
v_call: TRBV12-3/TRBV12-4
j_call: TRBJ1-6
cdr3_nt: TGTGCCAGCAGGCTTACAGGTTATAATTCACCCCTCCACTTT
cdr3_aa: CASRLTGYNSPLHF

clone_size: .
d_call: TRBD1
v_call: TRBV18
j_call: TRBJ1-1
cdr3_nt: TGTGCCAGCTCGGCCTTACAGGGGCGGGACACTGAAGCTTTCTTT
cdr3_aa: CASSALQGRDTEAFF

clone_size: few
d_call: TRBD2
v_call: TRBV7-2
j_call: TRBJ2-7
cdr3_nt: TGTGCCAGCAGCTTAGCGGTTAGCGGGAGTGGACCCTACGAGCAGTACTTC
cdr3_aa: CASSLAVSGSGPYEQYF

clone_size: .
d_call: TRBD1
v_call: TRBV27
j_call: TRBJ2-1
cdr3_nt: TGTGCCAGCAGTCACCCATCACAGGGGGCGCCAACATCATTCGACTACAATGAGCAGTTCTTC
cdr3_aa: CASSHPSQGAPTSFDYNEQFF

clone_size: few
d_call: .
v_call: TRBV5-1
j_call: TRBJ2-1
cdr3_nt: TGCGCCAGCAGCCTGGGGACTTTTGGTGTTCGGGAGCAGTTCTTC
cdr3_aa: CASSLGTFGVREQFF

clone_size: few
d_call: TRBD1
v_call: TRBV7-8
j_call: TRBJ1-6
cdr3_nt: TGTGCCAGCAGCCCGCTAAGGACAGGCCCGTTTAATTCACCCCTCCACTTT
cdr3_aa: CASSPLRTGPFNSPLHF

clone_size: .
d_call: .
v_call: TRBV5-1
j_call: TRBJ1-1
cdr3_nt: TGCGCCAGCAGCTTGCTTGCCAGGCCGAACACTGAAGCTTTCTTT
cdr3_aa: CASSLLARPNTEAFF

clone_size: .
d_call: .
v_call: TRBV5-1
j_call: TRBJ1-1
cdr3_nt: TGCGCCAGCAGCTTCTTTGGGGGCAGCACTGAAGCTTTCTTT
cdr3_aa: CASSFFGGSTEAFF

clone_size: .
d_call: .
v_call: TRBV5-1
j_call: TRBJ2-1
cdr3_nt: TGCGCCAGCAGCTTAGACAGATATATGGATGAGCAGTTCTTC
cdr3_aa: CASSLDRYMDEQFF

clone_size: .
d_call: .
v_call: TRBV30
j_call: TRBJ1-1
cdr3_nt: TGTGCCTGGAGTGGGGGGGTGAACACTGAAGCTTTCTTT
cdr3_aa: CAWSGGVNTEAFF

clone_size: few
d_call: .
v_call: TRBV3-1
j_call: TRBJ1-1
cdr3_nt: TGTGCCAGCAGCCCCTCATTATCGGACACTGAAGCTTTCTTT
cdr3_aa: CASSPSLSDTEAFF

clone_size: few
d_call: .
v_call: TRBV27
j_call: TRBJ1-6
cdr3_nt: TGTGCCAGCAGTTTTGAGAGGGGTAGAATTGGTTTTGTCTCCTATAATTCACCCCTCCACTTT
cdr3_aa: CASSFERGRIGFVSYNSPLHF

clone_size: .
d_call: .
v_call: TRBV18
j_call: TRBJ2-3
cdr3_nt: TGTGCCAGCTCACCACCGCCAAATGACGGGGGTCCCACAGATACGCAGTATTTT
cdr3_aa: CASSPPPNDGGPTDTQYF

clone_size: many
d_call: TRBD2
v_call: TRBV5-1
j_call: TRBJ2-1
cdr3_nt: TGCGCCAGCAGCCCCTTAGCGGGAGCTTACAATGAGCAGTTCTTC
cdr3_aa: CASSPLAGAYNEQFF

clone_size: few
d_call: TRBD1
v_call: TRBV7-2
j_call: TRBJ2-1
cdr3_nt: TGTGCCAGCAGCTCCACCCGGGACAGGGGGTATAATGAGCAGTTCTTC
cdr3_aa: CASSSTRDRGYNEQFF

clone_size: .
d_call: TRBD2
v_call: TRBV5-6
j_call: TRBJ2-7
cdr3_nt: TGTGCCAGCAGGCCCGGGACTAGCCCCCTCGAGCAGTACTTC
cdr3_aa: CASRPGTSPLEQYF

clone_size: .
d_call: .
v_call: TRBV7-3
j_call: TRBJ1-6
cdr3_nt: TGTGCCAGCAGCTTAAGTGGGCACAATAATTCACCCCTCCACTTT
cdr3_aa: CASSLSGHNNSPLHF

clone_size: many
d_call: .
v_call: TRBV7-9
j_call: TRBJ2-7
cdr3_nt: TGTGCCAGCAGCCGTAATATGGATTCCTACGAGCAGTACTTC
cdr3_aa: CASSRNMDSYEQYF

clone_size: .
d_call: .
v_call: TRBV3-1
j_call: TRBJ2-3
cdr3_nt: TGTGCCAGCAGCCCCATCGGGCCAAGCAGGGGTAGGACAGATACGCAGTATTTT
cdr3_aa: CASSPIGPSRGRTDTQYF

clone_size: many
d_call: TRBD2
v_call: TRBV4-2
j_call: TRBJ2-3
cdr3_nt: TGTGCCAGCAGCCTCGGGACTAGCGGGAGACCAGATACGCAGTATTTT
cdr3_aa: CASSLGTSGRPDTQYF

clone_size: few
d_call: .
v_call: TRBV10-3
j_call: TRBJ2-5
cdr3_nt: TGTGCCATCAGTGAGCCTCAGGTTGGGGAGACCCAGTACTTC
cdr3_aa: CAISEPQVGETQYF

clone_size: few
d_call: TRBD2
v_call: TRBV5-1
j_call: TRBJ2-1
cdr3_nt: TGCGCCAGCAGCTCAAACCCGGGACTAGTGGGTGAGCAGTTCTTC
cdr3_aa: CASSSNPGLVGEQFF